These 28 T cell receptor beta chains came from one sample sequenced in a study of T cell clonality in common variable immunodeficiency. Using immunoSEQ multiplex PCR, the repertoire was profiled, and TCRdb retains in-frame clones only, with some absent. The data show around 57,000 clones, none appearing only once, with roughly 5.3% held by the ten largest. Source material: peripheral blood mononuclear cells. These receptors were obtained from a person between 18 and 75 years old in good health.

This clone has a count of ten or more. The missing CDR3 end, 3 residues past where the read stops, is filled in from the germline J gene. The chain employs TRBV5-6 and TRBJ1-2; no clear D gene. This CDR3 has 15 residues. V lost 4 bases and J lost 3, with 16 bases in between. Germline CDR1 SGHDT, CDR2 YYEEEE. This chain's CDR3 is CASSQQNSGYYGYTF. The sequenced CDR3 bases are TGTGCCAGCAGCCAGCAGAATTCAGGATACTATGGC.

Many counts were recorded for this clone. The read finishes 3 residues shy of the CDR3 end, and the germline J gene is used to complete it. The chain joins TRBV12-3 or TRBV12-4 to TRBJ2-1, with a tentative D call TRBD2 (6 bases). The CDR3 is 16 amino acids. Trimming stripped 4 bases from V and 0 bases from J, with 13 bases between. The CDR3 loop reads CASSWSGTGSYNEQFF. The sequenced CDR3 bases are TGTGCCAGCAGTTGGTCCGGGACTGGCTCCTACAATGAG.

This clone was seen many times. With the read ending 3 residues before the CDR3 end, the germline J gene is used to fill in that end. This chain uses TRBV5-4 with TRBJ1-2, with 7 bases identical to TRBD1. The CDR3 consists of 14 residues. Germline assignment: CDR1 SGHNT and CDR2 YYREEE (reference sequence). J lost 4 bases, V lost 0 bases, and 3 bases had no gene match. The CDR3: CASSLEGALYGYTF. Partial CDR3 DNA: TGTGCCAGCAGCTTGGAGGGGGCGCTCTATGGC.

The table lists this clone with many counts. The missing CDR3 end, 3 residues past where the read stops, is filled in from the germline J gene. V usage is TRBV5-1 and J usage is TRBJ1-4; no reliable D call. CDR3 size: 15 residues. Per germline, CDR1 SGHRS and CDR2 YFSETQ. V was clipped by 4 bases and J by 0 bases, with 10 bases between them. The CDR3 DNA, read in part, is TGCGCCAGCAGCCACACAGCCGCAACTAATGAAAAA. Protein sequence: CASSHTAATNEK. The CDR3 in its entirety is CASSHTAATNEKLFF. The full variable domain, completed using reference TRBV5-1 and TRBJ1-4, is KAGVTQTPRYLIKTRGQQVTLSCSPISGHRSVSWYQQTPGQGLQFLFEYFSETQRNKGNFPGRFSGRQFSNSRSEMNVSTLELGDSALYLCASSHTAATNEKLFFGSGTQLSVL.

There are many counts of this clone. Coverage ceases 3 residues before the CDR3 finishes, and the germline J gene fills in the end. The rearrangement uses TRBV11-2 and TRBJ1-1; no clear D gene. Trimming left V 1 base short and J 0 bases short, with 6 bases between. The CDR3 length is 14 residues. Germline V CDR1 and CDR2: SGHAT, FQNNGV. Incomplete CDR3 DNA: TGTGCCAGCAGCTTAGGACACATGAACACTGAA. This sequence encodes CASSLGHMNTE. The complete CDR3 reads CASSLGHMNTEAFF.

This clone has a count of ten or more. The CDR3 end falls 3 residues outside the read, so it is completed with the germline J gene. The rearrangement links TRBV19 to TRBJ2-1; TRBD2 agrees at 11 bases. V lost 6 bases to trimming and J lost 5 bases; unmatched junction nucleotides: 9. The CDR3 length is 16 residues. CDR1 is LNHDA and CDR2 is SQIVND in the germline V gene (reference sequence). The covered CDR3 bases are TGTGCCAGTAGACCCTTCCTAGCGGGAGGAAACAATGAG. Amino acid sequence: CASRPFLAGGNNE. The whole CDR3 sequence reads CASRPFLAGGNNEQFF.

This clone is medium-sized. Read data end 3 residues before the CDR3 end; the end is taken from the germline J gene. The chain couples TRBV4-2 to TRBJ1-4; maybe TRBD1 (6 bases). With 3 bases removed from V and 7 bases from J, the gap between germline ends came to 18 bases. Per the germline V gene, CDR1 is LGHNA and CDR2 is YNFKEQ. This CDR3 contains 16 residues. The CDR3: CASSHFRGRGSEKLFF. The CDR3 bases that were read are TGTGCCAGCAGCCATTTTAGGGGCAGGGGAAGTGAAAAA.

This clone appeared many times. The read terminates 3 residues before the CDR3 end, so the remaining end is supplied by the germline J gene. The V gene is TRBV5-1, the J gene TRBJ2-1; unclear D gene. With 3 bases removed from V and 0 bases from J, the gap between germline ends came to 13 bases. The CDR3 is 16 residues long. CDR1 is SGHRS, CDR2 YFSETQ, per germline. The CDR3 protein is CASSSDSSSSYNEQFF. CDR3 DNA, as far as it was read: TGCGCCAGCAGCTCCGACTCCTCAAGCTCCTACAATGAG.

This clone was seen ten or more times. The read comes to an end 3 residues before the CDR3 does, leaving the germline J gene to fill in the end. This rearrangement joins TRBV20-1 to TRBJ2-7; 8 bases agree with TRBD1. From germline, CDR1 is DFQATT and CDR2 SNEGSKA (reference sequence). CDR3 length equals 14 residues. Trimming cost V 4 bases and J 2 bases; bases outside gene matches: 7. The part of the CDR3 DNA that was read is TGCAGTGCTACCAAGACAGGGGCTCCCTACGAG. As protein: CSATKTGAPYE. The entire CDR3 protein reads CSATKTGAPYEQYF.

In its sample, this clone was seen many times. The read halts 3 residues ahead of the CDR3 end, with the missing end drawn from the germline J gene. The chain combines TRBV7-3 with TRBJ1-2; 7 nucleotides align to TRBD1. The CDR3 runs 14 residues. The V and J ends lost 5 bases and 3 bases, in that order; junction bases with no gene match: 6. CDR1 is SGHTA and CDR2 is FQGTGA in the germline V gene. The CDR3 bases that were read are TGTGCCAGCAGCCCCTCGGGGACAGACTATGGC. Encoded protein: CASSPSGTDYG. The entire CDR3 protein is CASSPSGTDYGYTF.

In this sample, this clone turned up many times. The read terminates 3 residues before the CDR3 end, so the remaining end is supplied by the germline J gene. The V call is TRBV7-6, the J call TRBJ2-1, with TRBD2 identical over 10 bases. The trim removed 7 bases at V and 7 bases at J, leaving 7 bases unmatched. The germline gives CDR1 SGHVS, CDR2 FNYEAQ. This CDR3 is built from 14 residues. The CDR3 bases that were read are TGTGCCAGCAACTGGACTAGCGGACTAAATGAG. Translated, it gives CASNWTSGLNE. The full CDR3 protein reads CASNWTSGLNEQFF.

This clone was recorded at least ten times. The read ends 3 residues early relative to the CDR3; the germline J gene fills the gap. This chain links TRBV18 with TRBJ2-3, with D possibly being TRBD1 (5 bases). The CDR3 has 14 residues. V was pared by 6 bases and J by 2 bases, with 12 bases between. Per the germline V gene, CDR1 is KGHSH and CDR2 is LQKENI. The CDR3 DNA, read in part, is TGTGCCAGCTCTAAGGACACTAACACAGATACG. Protein: CASSKDTNTDT. The full CDR3 protein is CASSKDTNTDTQYF.

The sample holds many counts of this clone. The CDR3 goes on 3 residues after the read ends, and that part is filled in from the germline J gene. This CDR3 is also generated by other DNA sequences in the sample. V gene TRBV30 combines with J gene TRBJ2-3; TRBD2 matches 9 bases. The CDR3 totals 14 residues. Germline loops: CDR1 GTSNPN, CDR2 SVGIG (reference sequence). The junction had 1 base not matched to a gene; V was cut back by 2 bases and J by 1 base. The chain's CDR3 is CAWSLAGGTDTQYF. The covered CDR3 bases are TGTGCCTGGAGTTTAGCGGGAGGCACAGATACG.

This clone has ten or more counts. Coverage ceases 3 residues before the CDR3 finishes, and the germline J gene fills in the end. This chain links TRBV9 with TRBJ1-4, with 8 positions matching TRBD1. This CDR3 is 15 amino acids long. Trimming at V came to 4 bases and at J to 7 bases, leaving 9 bases not matched to a gene. Germline CDR1 and CDR2: SGDLS and YYNGEE. Partial CDR3 DNA: TGTGCCAGCAGCCCGTCGACAGGGGAAGCTGAAAAA. Its protein product is CASSPSTGEAEK. The entire CDR3 protein is CASSPSTGEAEKLFF.

This clone was seen ten or more times. CDR3 bases read: TGTGCCAGCAGCCTCCGAACGCGGGCTGGAAACACC. Translation: CASSLRTRAGNT. From start to end, the CDR3 is CASSLRTRAGNTIYF. The V call is TRBV7-6, the J call TRBJ1-3; D remains ambiguous. The read ends 3 residues shy of where the CDR3 ends; the end is completed using the germline J gene. V was pared by 5 bases and J by 2 bases, with 13 bases between. The CDR3 has 15 residues. CDR1 is SGHVS, CDR2 FNYEAQ, per germline.

The sample holds many counts of this clone. Sequencing ends 3 residues short of the CDR3 end; the germline J gene provides the rest. The J gene is TRBJ1-5, the V gene TRBV20-1, with D perhaps matching TRBD1 (5 bases). The CDR3 runs to 15 residues. V was shortened by 1 base and J by 2 bases, with 12 bases between the two germline ends. Germline assignment: CDR1 DFQATT and CDR2 SNEGSKA (reference sequence). The CDR3 loop reads CSARGTPRGNQPQHF. Incomplete CDR3 DNA: TGCAGTGCTAGAGGGACACCAAGGGGCAATCAGCCC.

This clone was observed many times. The CDR3 end falls 3 residues outside the read, so it is completed with the germline J gene. This chain connects TRBV20-1 to TRBJ1-4; D not certain. Per germline, CDR1 DFQATT and CDR2 SNEGSKA (reference sequence). This CDR3 is built from 15 residues. V lost 3 bases and J lost 4, with 15 bases in between. CDR3 residues: CSASILQYHNEKLFF. The CDR3 bases that were read are TGCAGTGCTAGTATTCTTCAGTACCATAATGAAAAA.

This clone was picked up many times. Read sequence stops 3 residues before the CDR3 end, and the germline J gene provides the missing end. The J gene is TRBJ1-4, the V gene TRBV6-1; 11 bases agree with TRBD1. CDR1 is MNHNS and CDR2 is SASEGT in the germline V gene. This CDR3 spans 15 amino acids. V dropped 0 bases and J dropped 8; count of bases not matched to a gene: 2. The sequenced part of the CDR3 DNA is TGTGCCAGCAGTGAAGCGGGGGACAGGGGGGAAAAA. Encoded protein: CASSEAGDRGEK. The whole CDR3 is CASSEAGDRGEKLFF.

This clone appeared a few times. Sequence at one end of the junction differs from germline and may be a read error. The CDR3 end falls 3 residues outside the read, so it is completed with the germline J gene. The genes are TRBV7-9 and TRBJ1-6, with a weak D call TRBD1 (5 bases). The CDR3 runs to 15 residues. Germline CDR1 is SEHNR and CDR2 is FQNEAQ (reference sequence). The sequenced CDR3 bases are TGTTCCAGCAGCTTAGTGGCAGGGATGGATTCACCC. This encodes CSSSLVAGMDSP. The full CDR3 protein is CSSSLVAGMDSPLHF.

The sample holds many counts of this clone. The read stops 3 residues short of the end of the CDR3; the missing end is completed from the germline J gene. The genes are TRBV20-1 and TRBJ2-1; D is possibly TRBD2 (6 bases). The CDR3 extends over 15 amino acids. Looked up from germline, CDR1 is DFQATT and CDR2 is SNEGSKA (reference sequence). V lost 2 bases and J lost 5, with 16 bases in between. The sequenced CDR3 bases are TGCAGTGCTAGATATCGGGGGATATCCCACAATGAG. It encodes CSARYRGISHNE. The full CDR3 protein is CSARYRGISHNEQFF.

This clone was detected many times. Read coverage stops 3 residues before the CDR3 terminus; the germline J gene supplies the remainder. This chain uses TRBV5-4 with TRBJ2-6; D gene ambiguous. Germline CDR1 and CDR2: SGHNT and YYREEE (reference sequence). V lost 1 base and J 4 bases, leaving 9 bases between the germline ends. The CDR3 contains 15 residues. CDR3 DNA (partial): TGTGCCAGCAGCTTGCGGCGACAAGGGGCCAACGTC. Translating it yields CASSLRRQGANV. The entire CDR3 sequence reads CASSLRRQGANVLTF. The full variable domain, its missing parts supplied by reference TRBV5-4 and TRBJ2-6, is ETGVTQSPTHLIKTRGQQVTLRCSSQSGHNTVSWYQQALGQGPQFIFQYYREEENGRGNFPPRFSGLQFPNYSSELNVNALELDDSALYLCASSLRRQGANVLTFGAGSRLTVL.

This clone came up many times. The read is 3 residues too short to cover the CDR3 end, so that end is filled in from the germline J gene. V usage is TRBV19 and J usage is TRBJ2-1, with 13 bases matching TRBD2. The germline V gene encodes CDR1 LNHDA and CDR2 SQIVND (reference sequence). The length of the CDR3 is 17 residues. Unmatched junction bases numbered 7, after V lost 5 bases and J lost 3 bases. Incomplete CDR3 DNA: TGTGCCAGTAGTCCCGGACTAGCGGGAGTGATCTACAATGAG. Its translation: CASSPGLAGVIYNE. The whole CDR3 sequence reads CASSPGLAGVIYNEQFF.

With respect to this clone: One end of the junction fails to match germline, which may point to a read error. The CDR3 end is not reached by the read, which stops 3 residues before it; the germline J gene fills it in. The chain recombines TRBV7-9 with TRBJ1-4; D is undetermined. Germline V gives CDR1 SEHNR, CDR2 FQNEAQ (reference sequence). CDR3 length equals 13 residues. The CDR3 here is CASSSTTNKKLFF. The DNA read from the CDR3 is TGTGCCAGCAGCTCCACAACTAATAAAAAA.

This clone was counted ten times or more. The read ends 3 residues early relative to the CDR3; the germline J gene fills the gap. The chain employs TRBV20-1 and TRBJ1-2; TRBD1 matches 9 bases. Per the germline V gene, CDR1 is DFQATT and CDR2 is SNEGSKA (reference sequence). V shed 6 bases, J shed 6 bases, and the junction held 11 bases outside the gene matches. This CDR3 comprises 14 residues. The CDR3 reads CSAEPGQGINGYTF. Incomplete CDR3 DNA: TGCAGTGCCGAGCCGGGACAGGGAATAAATGGC.

This clone was counted many times. From the germline J gene comes the end of the CDR3, since the read stops 3 residues before it. The chain joins TRBV6-2 or TRBV6-3 to TRBJ1-5, with 8 bases aligning to TRBD1. This CDR3 contains 17 residues. In germline, CDR1 is MNHEY, CDR2 SVGEGT. The V segment lost 7 bases and the J segment 7 bases; nucleotides outside the gene matches: 18. The sequenced part of the CDR3 DNA is TGTGCCAGCAACCTGGACTACACCGGGACAGGAAACCAGCCC. Its translation is CASNLDYTGTGNQP. The entire CDR3 is CASNLDYTGTGNQPQHF.

This clone was counted at least ten times. Sequencing ends 3 residues short of the CDR3 end; the germline J gene provides the rest. The chain joins TRBV13 to TRBJ1-3, with 7 bases fitting TRBD1. The CDR3 is made up of 14 amino acids. The germline V gene encodes CDR1 PRHDT and CDR2 FYEKMQ (reference sequence). The junction had 7 bases not matched to a gene; V was cut back by 8 bases and J by 3 bases. The CDR3 protein is CASAQGGSGNTIYF. Partial CDR3 DNA: TGTGCCAGCGCCCAGGGGGGCAGTGGAAACACC.

This clone was detected many times. The sequence runs out 3 residues before the end of the CDR3; the remainder is reconstructed from the germline J gene. V is TRBV9 and J is TRBJ1-6; D remains ambiguous. V was shortened by 1 base and J by 0 bases, with 5 bases between the two germline ends. Germline V gene sequence: CDR1 SGDLS, CDR2 YYNGEE. CDR3 length: 15 residues. The chain's CDR3 is CASSVQGSYNSPLHF. CDR3 DNA (partial): TGTGCCAGCAGCGTACAAGGCTCCTATAATTCACCC. The full variable domain, its missing parts supplied by reference TRBV9 and TRBJ1-6, is DSGVTQTPKHLITATGQRVTLRCSPRSGDLSVYWYQQSLDQGLQFLIQYYNGEERAKGNILERFSAQQFPDLHSELNLSSLELGDSALYFCASSVQGSYNSPLHFGNGTRLTVT.

This clone was recorded a few times. Sequencing ends 3 residues short of the CDR3 end; the germline J gene provides the rest. This chain joins TRBV2 and TRBJ2-4; 7 bases line up with TRBD1. J gave up 8 bases and V 3 bases, and 7 bases lay outside the gene matches. CDR1 SNHLY and CDR2 FYNNEI come from the germline V gene. The CDR3 loop spans 14 amino acids. CDR3 DNA (partial): TGTGCCAGCAGTGAGCGACAGGGAGCCTACATT. Translation gives CASSERQGAYI. The whole CDR3 protein reads CASSERQGAYIQYF.